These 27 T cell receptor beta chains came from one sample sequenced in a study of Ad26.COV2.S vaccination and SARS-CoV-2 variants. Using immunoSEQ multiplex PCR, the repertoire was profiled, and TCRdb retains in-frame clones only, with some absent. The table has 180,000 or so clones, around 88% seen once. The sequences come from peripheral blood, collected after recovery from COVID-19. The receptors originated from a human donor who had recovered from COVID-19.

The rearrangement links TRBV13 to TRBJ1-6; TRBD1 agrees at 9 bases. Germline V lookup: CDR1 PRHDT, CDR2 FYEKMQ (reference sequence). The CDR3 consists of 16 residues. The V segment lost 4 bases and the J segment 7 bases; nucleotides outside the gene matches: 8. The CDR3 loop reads CASSSRDRDRNSPLHF. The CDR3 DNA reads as TGTGCCAGCAGCTCCCGGGACAGGGATCGAAATTCACCCCTCCACTTT.

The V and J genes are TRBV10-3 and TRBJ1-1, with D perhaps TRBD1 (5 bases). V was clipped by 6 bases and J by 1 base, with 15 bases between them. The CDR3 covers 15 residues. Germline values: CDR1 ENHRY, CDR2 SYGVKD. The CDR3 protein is CAISPQGRRNTEAFF. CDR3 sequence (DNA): TGTGCCATCAGCCCTCAGGGAAGGAGGAACACTGAAGCTTTCTTT.

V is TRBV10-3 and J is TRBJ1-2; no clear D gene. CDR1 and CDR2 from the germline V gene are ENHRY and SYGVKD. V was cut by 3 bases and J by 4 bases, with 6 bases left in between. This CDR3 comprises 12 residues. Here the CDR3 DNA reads TGTGCCATCAGTGATGGATTCTATGGCTACACCTTC. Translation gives CAISDGFYGYTF.

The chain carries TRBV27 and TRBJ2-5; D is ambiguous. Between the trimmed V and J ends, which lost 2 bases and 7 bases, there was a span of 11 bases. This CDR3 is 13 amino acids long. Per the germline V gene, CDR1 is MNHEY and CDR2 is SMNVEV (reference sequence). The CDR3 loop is CASSLASQRTQYF. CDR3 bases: TGTGCCAGCAGTTTAGCTTCCCAGAGGACCCAGTACTTC.

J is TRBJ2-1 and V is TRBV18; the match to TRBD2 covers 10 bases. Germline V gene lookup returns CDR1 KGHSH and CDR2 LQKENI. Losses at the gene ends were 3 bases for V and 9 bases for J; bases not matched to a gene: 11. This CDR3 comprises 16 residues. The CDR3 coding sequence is TGTGCCAGCTCACCTGCAGGCCTAGCGGGAGTCGTTGAGCAGTTCTTC. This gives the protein CASSPAGLAGVVEQFF.

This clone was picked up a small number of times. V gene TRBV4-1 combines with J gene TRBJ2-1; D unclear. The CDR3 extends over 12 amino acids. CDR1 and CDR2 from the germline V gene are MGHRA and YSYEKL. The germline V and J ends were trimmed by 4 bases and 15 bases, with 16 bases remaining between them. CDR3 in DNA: TGCGCCAGCAGCCGCAAGTTACGGGTCCTGTTCTTC. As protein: CASSRKLRVLFF.

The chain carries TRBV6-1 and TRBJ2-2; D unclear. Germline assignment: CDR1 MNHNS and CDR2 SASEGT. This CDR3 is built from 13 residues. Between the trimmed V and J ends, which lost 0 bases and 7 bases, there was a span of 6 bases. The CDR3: CASSEAGFGELFF. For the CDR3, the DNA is TGTGCCAGCAGTGAAGCGGGGTTCGGGGAGCTGTTTTTT.

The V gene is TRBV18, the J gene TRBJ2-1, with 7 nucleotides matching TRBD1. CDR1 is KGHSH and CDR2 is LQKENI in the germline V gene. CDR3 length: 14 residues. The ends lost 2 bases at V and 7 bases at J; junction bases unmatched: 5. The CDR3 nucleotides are TGTGCCAGCTCACCAACAGGGGCCTGGAATGAGCAGTTCTTC. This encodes CASSPTGAWNEQFF.

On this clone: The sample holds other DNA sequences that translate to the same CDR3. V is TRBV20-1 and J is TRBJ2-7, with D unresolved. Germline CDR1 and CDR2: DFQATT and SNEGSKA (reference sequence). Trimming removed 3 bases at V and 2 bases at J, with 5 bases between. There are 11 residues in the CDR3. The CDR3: CSARAAYEQYF. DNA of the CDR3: TGCAGTGCTAGGGCCGCCTACGAGCAGTACTTC.

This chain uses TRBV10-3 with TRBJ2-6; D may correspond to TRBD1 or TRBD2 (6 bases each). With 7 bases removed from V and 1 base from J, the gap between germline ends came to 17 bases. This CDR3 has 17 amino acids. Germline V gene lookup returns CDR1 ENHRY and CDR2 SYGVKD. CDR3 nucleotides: TGTGCCATCACCGGGGTAGGGGGGCTGTCTGGGGCCAACGTCCTGACTTTC. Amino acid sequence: CAITGVGGLSGANVLTF.

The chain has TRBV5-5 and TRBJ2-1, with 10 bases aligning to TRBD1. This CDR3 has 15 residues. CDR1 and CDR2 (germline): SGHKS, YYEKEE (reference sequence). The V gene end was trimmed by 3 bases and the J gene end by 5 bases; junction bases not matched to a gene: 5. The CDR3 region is CASSWPGQGNNEQFF. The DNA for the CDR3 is TGTGCCAGCAGCTGGCCGGGACAGGGGAACAATGAGCAGTTCTTC.

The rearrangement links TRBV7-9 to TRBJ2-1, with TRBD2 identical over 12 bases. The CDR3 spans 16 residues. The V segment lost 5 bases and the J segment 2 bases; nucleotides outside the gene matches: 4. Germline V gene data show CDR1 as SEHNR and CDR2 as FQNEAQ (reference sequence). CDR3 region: CASSPTSGSTYNEQFF. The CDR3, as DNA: TGTGCCAGCAGCCCGACTAGCGGGAGCACCTACAATGAGCAGTTCTTC.

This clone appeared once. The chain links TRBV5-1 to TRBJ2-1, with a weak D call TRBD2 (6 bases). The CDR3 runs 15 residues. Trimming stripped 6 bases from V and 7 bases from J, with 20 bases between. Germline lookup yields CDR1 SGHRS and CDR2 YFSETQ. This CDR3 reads CASNVGGRGTNEQFF. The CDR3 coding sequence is TGCGCCAGCAACGTCGGGGGTCGGGGGACTAATGAGCAGTTCTTC. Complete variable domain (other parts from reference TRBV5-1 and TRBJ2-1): KAGVTQTPRYLIKTRGQQVTLSCSPISGHRSVSWYQQTPGQGLQFLFEYFSETQRNKGNFPGRFSGRQFSNSRSEMNVSTLELGDSALYLCASNVGGRGTNEQFFGPGTRLTVL.

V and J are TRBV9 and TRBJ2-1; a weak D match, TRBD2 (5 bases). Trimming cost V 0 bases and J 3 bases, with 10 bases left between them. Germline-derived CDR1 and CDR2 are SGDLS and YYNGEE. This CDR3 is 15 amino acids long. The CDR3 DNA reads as TGTGCCAGCAGCGTAGGGACTGGTTTCTACAATGAGCAGTTCTTC. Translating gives CASSVGTGFYNEQFF.

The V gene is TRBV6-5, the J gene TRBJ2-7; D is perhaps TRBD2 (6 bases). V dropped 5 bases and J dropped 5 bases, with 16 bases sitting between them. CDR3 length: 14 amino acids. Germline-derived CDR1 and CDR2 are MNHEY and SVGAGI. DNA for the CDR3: TGTGCCAGCAGTCAACTAGCACTAGGGCACGAGCAGTACTTC. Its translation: CASSQLALGHEQYF.

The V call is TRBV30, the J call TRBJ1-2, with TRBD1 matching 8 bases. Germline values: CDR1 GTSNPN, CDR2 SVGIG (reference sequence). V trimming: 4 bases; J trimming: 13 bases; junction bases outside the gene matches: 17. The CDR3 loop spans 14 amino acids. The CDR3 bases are TGTGCCTGGACCATTAGGGGACCCGGACAGGGAGGCACCTTC. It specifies CAWTIRGPGQGGTF. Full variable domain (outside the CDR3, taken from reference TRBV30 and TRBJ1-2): SQTIHQWPATLVQPVGSPLSLECTVEGTSNPNLYWYRQAAGRGLQLLFYSVGIGQISSEVPQNLSASRPQDRQFILSSKKLLLSDSGFYLCAWTIRGPGQGGTFGSGTRLTVV.

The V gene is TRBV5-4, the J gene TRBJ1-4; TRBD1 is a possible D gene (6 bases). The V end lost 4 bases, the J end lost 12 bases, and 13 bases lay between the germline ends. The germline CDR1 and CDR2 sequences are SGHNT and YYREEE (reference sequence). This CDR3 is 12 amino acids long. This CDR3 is CASSPDREELFF. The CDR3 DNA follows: TGTGCCAGCAGCCCGGACAGAGAAGAACTGTTTTTT.

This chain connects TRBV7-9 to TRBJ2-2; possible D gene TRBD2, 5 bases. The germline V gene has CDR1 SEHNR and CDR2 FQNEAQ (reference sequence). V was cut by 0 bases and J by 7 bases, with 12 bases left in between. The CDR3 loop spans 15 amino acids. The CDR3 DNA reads TGTGCCAGCAGCTTAGCGCTTCTAGCCGGCGGGGAGCTGTTTTTT. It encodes CASSLALLAGGELFF.

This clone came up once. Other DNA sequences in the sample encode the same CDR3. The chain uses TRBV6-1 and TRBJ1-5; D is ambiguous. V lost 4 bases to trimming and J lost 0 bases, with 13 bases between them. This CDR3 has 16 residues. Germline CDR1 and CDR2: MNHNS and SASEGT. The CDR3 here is CASSANPAYSNQPQHF. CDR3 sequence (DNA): TGTGCCAGCAGTGCCAACCCCGCTTATAGCAATCAGCCCCAGCATTTT.

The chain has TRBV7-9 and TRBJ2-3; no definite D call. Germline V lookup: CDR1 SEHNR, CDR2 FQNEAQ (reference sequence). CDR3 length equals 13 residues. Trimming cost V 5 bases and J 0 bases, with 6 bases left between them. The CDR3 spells CASSTTSTDTQYF. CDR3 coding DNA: TGTGCCAGCAGCACGACTAGCACAGATACGCAGTATTTT.

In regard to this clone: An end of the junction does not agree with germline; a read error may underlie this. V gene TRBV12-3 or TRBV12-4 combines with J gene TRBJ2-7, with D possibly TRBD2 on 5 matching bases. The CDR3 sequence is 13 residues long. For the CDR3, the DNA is TGTGCCAGCAGTCTAGCCCCCCATATCGAGCAGTACTTC. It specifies CASSLAPHIEQYF.

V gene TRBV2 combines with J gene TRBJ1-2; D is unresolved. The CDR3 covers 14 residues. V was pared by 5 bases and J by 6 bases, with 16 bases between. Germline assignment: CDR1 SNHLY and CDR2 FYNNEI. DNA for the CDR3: TGTGCCAGCAGTCCTCAACCGGACGGAGATGGCTACACCTTC. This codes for CASSPQPDGDGYTF.

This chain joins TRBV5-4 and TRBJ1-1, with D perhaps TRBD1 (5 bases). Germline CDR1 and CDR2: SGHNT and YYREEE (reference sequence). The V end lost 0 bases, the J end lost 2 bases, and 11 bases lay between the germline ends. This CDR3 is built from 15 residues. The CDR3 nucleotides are TGTGCCAGCAGCTTGGACGCGGGGGGAAACACTGAAGCTTTCTTT. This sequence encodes CASSLDAGGNTEAFF.

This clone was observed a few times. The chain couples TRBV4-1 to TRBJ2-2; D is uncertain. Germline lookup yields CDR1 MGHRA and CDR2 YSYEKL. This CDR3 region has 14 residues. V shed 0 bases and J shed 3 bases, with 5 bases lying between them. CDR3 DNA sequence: TGCGCCAGCAGCCAAGAACCCGACACCGGGGAGCTGTTTTTT. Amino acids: CASSQEPDTGELFF.

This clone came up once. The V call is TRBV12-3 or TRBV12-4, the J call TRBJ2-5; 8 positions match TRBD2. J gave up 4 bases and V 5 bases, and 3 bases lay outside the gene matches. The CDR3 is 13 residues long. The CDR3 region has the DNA TGTGCCAGCAGTATAAGCGGGAGAGAGACCCAGTACTTC. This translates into CASSISGRETQYF.

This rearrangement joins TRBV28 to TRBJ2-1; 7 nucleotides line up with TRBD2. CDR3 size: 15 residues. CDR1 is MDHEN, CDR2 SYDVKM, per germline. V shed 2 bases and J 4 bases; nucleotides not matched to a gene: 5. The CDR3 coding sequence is TGTGCCAGCAGTTTAGGGGGGGGTTATTACAATGAGCAGTTCTTC. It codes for CASSLGGGYYNEQFF.

The CDR3 DNA reads as TGTGCCAGCAGCCCCCGGGACGACTACTCTGGGGCCAACGTCCTGACTTTC. Protein product: CASSPRDDYSGANVLTF. V gene TRBV9 combines with J gene TRBJ2-6; D is possibly TRBD1 or TRBD2 (5 bases each). Germline V gene lookup returns CDR1 SGDLS and CDR2 YYNGEE. Trimming took off 4 bases at V and 0 bases at J, with 14 bases between the two ends. The CDR3 has 17 amino acids.